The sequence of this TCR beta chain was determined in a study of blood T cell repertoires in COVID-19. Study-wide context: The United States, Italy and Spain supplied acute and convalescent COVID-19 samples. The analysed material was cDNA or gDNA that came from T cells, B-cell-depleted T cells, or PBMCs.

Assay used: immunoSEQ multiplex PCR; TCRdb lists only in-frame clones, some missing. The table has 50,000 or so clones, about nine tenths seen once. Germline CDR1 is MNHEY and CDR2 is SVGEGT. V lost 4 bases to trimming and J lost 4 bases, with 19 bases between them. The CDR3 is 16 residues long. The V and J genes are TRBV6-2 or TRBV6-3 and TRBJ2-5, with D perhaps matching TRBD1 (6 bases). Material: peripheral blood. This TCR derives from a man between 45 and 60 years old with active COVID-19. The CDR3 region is CASSSAGRTGTETQYF. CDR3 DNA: TGTGCCAGCAGTTCGGCAGGAAGAACAGGGACAGAGACCCAGTACTTC.